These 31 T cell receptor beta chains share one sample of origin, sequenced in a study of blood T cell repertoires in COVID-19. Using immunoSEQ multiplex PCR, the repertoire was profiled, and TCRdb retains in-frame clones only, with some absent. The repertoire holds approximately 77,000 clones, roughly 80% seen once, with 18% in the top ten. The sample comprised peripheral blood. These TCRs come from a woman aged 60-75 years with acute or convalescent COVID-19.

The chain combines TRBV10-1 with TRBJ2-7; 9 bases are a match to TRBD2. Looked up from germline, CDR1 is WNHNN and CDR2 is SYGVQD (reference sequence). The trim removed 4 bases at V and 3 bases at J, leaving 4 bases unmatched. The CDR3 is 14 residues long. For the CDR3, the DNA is TGCGCCAGCAGTGCGTCTAGCGGGGACTACGAGCAGTACGTC. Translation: CASSASSGDYEQYV.

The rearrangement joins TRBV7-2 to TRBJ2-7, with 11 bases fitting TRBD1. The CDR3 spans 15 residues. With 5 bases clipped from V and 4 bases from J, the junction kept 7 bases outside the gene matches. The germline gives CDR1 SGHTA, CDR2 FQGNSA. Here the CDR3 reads CASSVGQGAVYEQYF. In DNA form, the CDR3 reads TGTGCCAGCAGCGTAGGACAGGGGGCTGTATACGAGCAGTACTTC.

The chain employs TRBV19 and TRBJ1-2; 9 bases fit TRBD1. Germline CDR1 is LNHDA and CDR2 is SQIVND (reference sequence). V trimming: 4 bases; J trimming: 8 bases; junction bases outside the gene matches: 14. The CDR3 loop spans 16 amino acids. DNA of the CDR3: TGTGCCAGTAGTAACCCTCCGAGACAGGGGGTTGGGGGCTACACCTTC. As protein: CASSNPPRQGVGGYTF.

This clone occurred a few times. The CDR3 DNA sequence: TGTGCCAGCAGTCGACAGCTAGATAATGAAAAACTGTTTTTT. The encoded protein is CASSRQLDNEKLFF. The rearrangement joins TRBV4-2 to TRBJ1-4; D is possibly TRBD1 (5 bases). Germline V CDR1 and CDR2: LGHNA, YNFKEQ. V dropped 6 bases and J dropped 4 bases, with 12 bases sitting between them. This CDR3 region has 14 residues.

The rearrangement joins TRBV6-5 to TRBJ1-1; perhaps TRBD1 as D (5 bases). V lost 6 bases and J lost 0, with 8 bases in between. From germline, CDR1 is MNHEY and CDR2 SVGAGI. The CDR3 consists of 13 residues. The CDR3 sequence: CASSWTMNTEAFF. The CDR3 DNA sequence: TGTGCCAGCAGCTGGACAATGAACACTGAAGCTTTCTTT.

The CDR3 region is CASSEPGQSKTGELFF. CDR3 sequence (DNA): TGTGCCAGCAGTGAACCAGGACAGTCTAAGACCGGGGAGCTGTTTTTT. This chain joins TRBV2 and TRBJ2-2, with TRBD1 as a possible D gene (6 bases). Trimming stripped 2 bases from V and 5 bases from J, with 15 bases between. The CDR3 loop spans 16 amino acids. Germline lookup yields CDR1 SNHLY and CDR2 FYNNEI.

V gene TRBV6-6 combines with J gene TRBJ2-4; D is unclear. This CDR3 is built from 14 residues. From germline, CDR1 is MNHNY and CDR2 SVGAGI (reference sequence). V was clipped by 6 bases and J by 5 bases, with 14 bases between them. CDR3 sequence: CASSSWAVENIQYF. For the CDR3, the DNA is TGTGCCAGCAGCTCATGGGCAGTGGAAAACATTCAGTACTTC.

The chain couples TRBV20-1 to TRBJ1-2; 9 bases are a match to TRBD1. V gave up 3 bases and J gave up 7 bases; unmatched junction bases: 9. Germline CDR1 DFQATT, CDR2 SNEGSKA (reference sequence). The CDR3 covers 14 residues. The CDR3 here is CSASMGQGSFGYTF. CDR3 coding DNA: TGCAGTGCTAGTATGGGACAGGGAAGTTTTGGCTACACCTTC.

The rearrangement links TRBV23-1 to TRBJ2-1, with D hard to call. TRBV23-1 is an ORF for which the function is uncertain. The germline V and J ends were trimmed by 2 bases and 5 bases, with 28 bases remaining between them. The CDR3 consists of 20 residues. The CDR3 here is CASSQAFYPPGSLIDNEQFF. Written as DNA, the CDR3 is TGCGCCAGCAGTCAAGCCTTTTACCCCCCCGGGTCACTCATCGACAATGAGCAGTTCTTC.

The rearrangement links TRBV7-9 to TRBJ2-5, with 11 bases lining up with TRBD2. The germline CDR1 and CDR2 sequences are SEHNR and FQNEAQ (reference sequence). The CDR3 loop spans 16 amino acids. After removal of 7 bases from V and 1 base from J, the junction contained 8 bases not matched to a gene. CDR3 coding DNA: TGTGCCAGCAACAGGGGACTAGCGGACACCCAAGAGACCCAGTACTTC. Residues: CASNRGLADTQETQYF.

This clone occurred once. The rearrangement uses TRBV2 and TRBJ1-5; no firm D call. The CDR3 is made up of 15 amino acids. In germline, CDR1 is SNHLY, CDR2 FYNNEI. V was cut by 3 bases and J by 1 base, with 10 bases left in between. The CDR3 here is CASSEEGGSNQPQHF. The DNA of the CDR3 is TGTGCCAGCAGTGAGGAGGGAGGGAGCAATCAGCCCCAGCATTTT.

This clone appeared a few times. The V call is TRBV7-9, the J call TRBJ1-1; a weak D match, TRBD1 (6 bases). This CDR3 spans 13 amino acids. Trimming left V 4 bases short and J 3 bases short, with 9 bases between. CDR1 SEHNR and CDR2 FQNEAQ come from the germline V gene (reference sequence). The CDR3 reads CASSYGQHTEAFF. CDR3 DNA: TGTGCCAGCAGCTACGGACAGCACACTGAAGCTTTCTTT.

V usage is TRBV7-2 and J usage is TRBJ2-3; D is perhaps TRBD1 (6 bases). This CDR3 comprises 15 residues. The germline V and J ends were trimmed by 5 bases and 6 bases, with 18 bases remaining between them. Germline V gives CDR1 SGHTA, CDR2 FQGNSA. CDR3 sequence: CASSPNTGLEDTQYF. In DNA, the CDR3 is TGTGCCAGCAGCCCGAACACAGGGTTGGAGGATACGCAGTATTTT.

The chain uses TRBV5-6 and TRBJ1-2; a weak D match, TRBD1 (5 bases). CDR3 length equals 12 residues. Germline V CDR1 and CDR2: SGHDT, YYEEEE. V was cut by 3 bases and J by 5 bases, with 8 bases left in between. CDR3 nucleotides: TGTGCCAGCAGCTCGACAGTTTATGGCTACACCTTC. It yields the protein CASSSTVYGYTF.

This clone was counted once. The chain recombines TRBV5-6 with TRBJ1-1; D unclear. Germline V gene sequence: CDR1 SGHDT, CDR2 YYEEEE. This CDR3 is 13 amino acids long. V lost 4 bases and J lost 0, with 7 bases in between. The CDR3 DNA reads TGTGCCAGCAGCGACATTTTGAACACTGAAGCTTTCTTT. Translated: CASSDILNTEAFF.

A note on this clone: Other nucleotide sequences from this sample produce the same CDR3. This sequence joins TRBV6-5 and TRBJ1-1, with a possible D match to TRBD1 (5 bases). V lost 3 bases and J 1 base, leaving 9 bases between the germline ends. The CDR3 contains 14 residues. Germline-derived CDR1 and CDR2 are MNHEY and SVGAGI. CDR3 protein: CASSYSTGNTEAFF. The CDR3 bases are TGTGCCAGCAGTTATTCCACAGGGAACACTGAAGCTTTCTTT.

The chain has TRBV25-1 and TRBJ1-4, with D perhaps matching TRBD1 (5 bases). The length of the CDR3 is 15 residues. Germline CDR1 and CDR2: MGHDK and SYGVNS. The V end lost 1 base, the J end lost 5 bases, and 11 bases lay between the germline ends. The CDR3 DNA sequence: TGTGCCAGCAGTGAATGGGGCAGTGAGAATGAAAAACTGTTTTTT. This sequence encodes CASSEWGSENEKLFF.

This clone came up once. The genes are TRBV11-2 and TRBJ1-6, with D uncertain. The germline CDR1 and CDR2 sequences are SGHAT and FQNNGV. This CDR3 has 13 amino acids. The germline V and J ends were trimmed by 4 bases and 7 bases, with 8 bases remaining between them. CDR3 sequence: CASSSYLNSPLHF. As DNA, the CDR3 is TGTGCCAGCAGCTCTTACTTGAATTCACCCCTCCACTTT.

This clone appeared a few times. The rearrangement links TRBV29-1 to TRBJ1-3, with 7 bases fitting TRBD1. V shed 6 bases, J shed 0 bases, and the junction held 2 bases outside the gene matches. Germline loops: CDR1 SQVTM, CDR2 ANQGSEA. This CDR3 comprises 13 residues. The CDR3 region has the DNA TGCAGCGTGGGACAGTCCTCTGGAAACACCATATATTTT. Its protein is CSVGQSSGNTIYF. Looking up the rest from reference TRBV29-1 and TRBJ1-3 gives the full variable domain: SAVISQKPSRDICQRGTSLTIQCQVDSQVTMMFWYRQQPGQSLTLIATANQGSEATYESGFVIDKFPISRPNLTFSTLTVSNMSPEDSSIYLCSVGQSSGNTIYFGEGSWLTVV.

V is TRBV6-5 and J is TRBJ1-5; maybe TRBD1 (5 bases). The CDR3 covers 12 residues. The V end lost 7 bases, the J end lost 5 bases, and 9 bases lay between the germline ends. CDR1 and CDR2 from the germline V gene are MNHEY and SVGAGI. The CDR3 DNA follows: TGTGCCAGCAAGACGGGGGATCAGCCCCAGCATTTT. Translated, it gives CASKTGDQPQHF.

CDR3 nucleotides: TGCGCCAGCAGCCAAGAAGGGGGGACAGTCTTTGGGAACACCATATATTTT. Its protein is CASSQEGGTVFGNTIYF. J is TRBJ1-3 and V is TRBV4-1, with 7 bases matching TRBD1. The CDR3 totals 17 residues. CDR1 is MGHRA and CDR2 is YSYEKL in the germline V gene. V lost 0 bases, J lost 7 bases, and 12 bases stayed unmatched.

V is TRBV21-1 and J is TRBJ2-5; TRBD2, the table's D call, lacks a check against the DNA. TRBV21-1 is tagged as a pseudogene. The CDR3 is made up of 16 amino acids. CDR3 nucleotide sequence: TGTGCCAGCCGGGGGAGGAAAGCCCAAAGAAGGGAGACCCAGTACTTC. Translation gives CASRGRKAQRRETQYF.

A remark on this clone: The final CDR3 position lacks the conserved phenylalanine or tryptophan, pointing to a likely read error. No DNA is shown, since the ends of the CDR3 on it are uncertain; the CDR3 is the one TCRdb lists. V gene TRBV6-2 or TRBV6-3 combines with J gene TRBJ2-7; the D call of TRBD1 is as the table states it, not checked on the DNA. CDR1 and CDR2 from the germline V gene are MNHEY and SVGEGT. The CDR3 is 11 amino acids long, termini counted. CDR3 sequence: CASSGPGQIDA.

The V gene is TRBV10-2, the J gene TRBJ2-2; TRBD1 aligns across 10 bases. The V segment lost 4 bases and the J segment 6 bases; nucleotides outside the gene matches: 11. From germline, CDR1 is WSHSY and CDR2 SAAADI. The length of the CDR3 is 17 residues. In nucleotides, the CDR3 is TGCGCCAGCAGTGCCACACCCCCCGGGACAGGGGCCGGGGAGCTGTTTTTT. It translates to CASSATPPGTGAGELFF.

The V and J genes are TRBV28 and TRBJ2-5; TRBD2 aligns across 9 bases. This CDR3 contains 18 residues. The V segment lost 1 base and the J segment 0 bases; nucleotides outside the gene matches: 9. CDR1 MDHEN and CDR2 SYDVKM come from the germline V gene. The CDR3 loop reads CASSLYFGGTSNQETQYF. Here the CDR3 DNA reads TGTGCCAGCAGTTTATACTTCGGGGGGACTAGCAACCAAGAGACCCAGTACTTC.

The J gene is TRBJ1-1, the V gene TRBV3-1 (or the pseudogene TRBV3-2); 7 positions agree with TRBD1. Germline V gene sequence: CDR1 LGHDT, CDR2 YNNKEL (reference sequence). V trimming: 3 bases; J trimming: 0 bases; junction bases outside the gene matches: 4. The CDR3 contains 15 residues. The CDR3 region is CASSQAQGLNTEAFF. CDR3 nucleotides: TGTGCCAGCAGCCAGGCACAGGGGTTGAACACTGAAGCTTTCTTT.

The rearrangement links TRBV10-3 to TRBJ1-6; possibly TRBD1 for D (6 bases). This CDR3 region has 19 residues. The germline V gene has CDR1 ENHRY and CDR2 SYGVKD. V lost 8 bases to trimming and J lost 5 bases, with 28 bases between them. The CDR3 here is CAIRGGPGDRHPDNSPLHF. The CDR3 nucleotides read TGTGCCATCCGAGGAGGACCAGGGGACCGGCACCCCGATAATTCACCCCTCCACTTT.

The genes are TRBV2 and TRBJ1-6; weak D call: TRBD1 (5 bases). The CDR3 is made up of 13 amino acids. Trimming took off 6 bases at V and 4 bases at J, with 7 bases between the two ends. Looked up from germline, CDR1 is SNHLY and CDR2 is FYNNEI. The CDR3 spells CASRDTYNSPLHF. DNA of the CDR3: TGTGCCAGCAGGGACACTTATAATTCACCCCTCCACTTT.

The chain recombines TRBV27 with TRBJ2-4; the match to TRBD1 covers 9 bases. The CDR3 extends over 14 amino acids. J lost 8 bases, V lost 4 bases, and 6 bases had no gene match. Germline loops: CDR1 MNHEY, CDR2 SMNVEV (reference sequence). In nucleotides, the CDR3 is TGTGCCAGCAGTTCGGACAGGGGAGGATACATTCAGTACTTC. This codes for CASSSDRGGYIQYF.

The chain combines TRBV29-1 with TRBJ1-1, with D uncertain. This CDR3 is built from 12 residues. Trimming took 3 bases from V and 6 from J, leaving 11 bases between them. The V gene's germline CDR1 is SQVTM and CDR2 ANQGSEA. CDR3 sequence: CSVDSDKSEAFF. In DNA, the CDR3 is TGCAGCGTTGATTCAGACAAATCTGAAGCTTTCTTT. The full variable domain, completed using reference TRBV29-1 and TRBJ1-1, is SAVISQKPSRDICQRGTSLTIQCQVDSQVTMMFWYRQQPGQSLTLIATANQGSEATYESGFVIDKFPISRPNLTFSTLTVSNMSPEDSSIYLCSVDSDKSEAFFGQGTRLTVV.

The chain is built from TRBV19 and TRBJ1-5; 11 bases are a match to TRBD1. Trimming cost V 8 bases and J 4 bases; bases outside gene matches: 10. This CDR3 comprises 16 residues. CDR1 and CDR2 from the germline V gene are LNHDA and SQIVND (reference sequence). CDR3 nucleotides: TGTGCCAGTTCAAGGACAGGGGGCATCTTGAATCAGCCCCAGCATTTT. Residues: CASSRTGGILNQPQHF.